One sample yielded the 15 T cell receptor beta chains listed below, sequenced in a study. TCRdb reprocessed the RT-PCR reads with MiXCR, giving one entry per CDR3 protein. This table has about 700,000 distinct CDR3 sequences, 12% to 15% appearing once. Material for sequencing was memory CD4+ T cells from blood. Receptor source: a female donor in good health, serving as a healthy control.

This clonotype has a handful of counts. The V call is TRBV6-2 or TRBV6-3, the J call TRBJ1-2; 9 nucleotides match TRBD1. CDR3 length: 16 residues. Germline V gene data show CDR1 as MNHEY and CDR2 as SVGEGT. The V gene end was trimmed by 7 bases and the J gene end by 0 bases; junction bases not matched to a gene: 9. The DNA of the CDR3 is TGTGCCAGCAAATTCCTCCGACAGGGGGCTAACTATGGCTACACCTTC. It specifies CASKFLRQGANYGYTF.

This clonotype was seen at least ten times. This chain uses TRBV4-3 with TRBJ1-3, with TRBD1 as a possible D gene (5 bases). This CDR3 has 14 residues. V dropped 1 base and J dropped 4 bases, with 8 bases sitting between them. The V gene's germline CDR1 is LGHNA and CDR2 YSLEER. The CDR3 is CASSQATEGNTIYF. The CDR3 DNA reads TGCGCCAGCAGCCAAGCGACAGAAGGAAACACCATATATTTT.

This clonotype was recorded at least ten times. This rearrangement joins TRBV12-3 or TRBV12-4 to TRBJ2-3, with 11 nucleotides matching TRBD2. The CDR3 has 18 amino acids. The V segment lost 4 bases and the J segment 5 bases; nucleotides outside the gene matches: 14. The CDR3 loop reads CASSSLSRLAGLGDTQYF. The CDR3 DNA is TGTGCCAGCAGTTCGCTCAGCAGACTAGCGGGATTGGGAGATACGCAGTATTTT.

A few counts support this clonotype. J is TRBJ2-5 and V is TRBV7-2; possible D gene TRBD2, 7 bases. This CDR3 has 15 residues. The germline gives CDR1 SGHTA, CDR2 FQGNSA. Trimming pared 5 bases from V and 4 bases from J, leaving 17 bases between. This CDR3 is CASSQGWGGRETQYF. In DNA, the CDR3 is TGTGCCAGCAGCCAGGGGTGGGGAGGGAGAGAGACCCAGTACTTC.

This clonotype was detected only a few times. The rearrangement uses TRBV12-3 or TRBV12-4 and TRBJ2-1, with 7 positions matching TRBD2. V dropped 6 bases and J dropped 0; count of bases not matched to a gene: 5. This CDR3 is 15 amino acids long. The CDR3 loop is CASRASGYSYNEQFF. DNA for the CDR3: TGTGCCAGCAGGGCTAGCGGTTACTCCTACAATGAGCAGTTCTTC.

V is TRBV4-2 and J is TRBJ2-1; 7 bases fit TRBD2. CDR3 length: 16 residues. CDR1 is LGHNA and CDR2 is YNFKEQ in the germline V gene. J was trimmed by 3 bases and V by 0 bases; bases with no gene match: 5. CDR3 DNA: TGTGCCAGCAGCCAAGATACCCGCGGGGGCTACAATGAGCAGTTCTTC. Translation: CASSQDTRGGYNEQFF.

CDR3 DNA: TGTGCCAGCTCACCAGGGAGTCCCGGGGACAATGAGCAGTTCTTC. This encodes CASSPGSPGDNEQFF. V is TRBV18 and J is TRBJ2-1; D perhaps matches TRBD2 (5 bases). The germline CDR1 and CDR2 sequences are KGHSH and LQKENI. The germline V and J ends were trimmed by 2 bases and 5 bases, with 13 bases remaining between them. This CDR3 is built from 15 residues. The full variable domain, completed using reference TRBV18 and TRBJ2-1, is NAGVMQNPRHLVRRRGQEARLRCSPMKGHSHVYWYRQLPEEGLKFMVYLQKENIIDESGMPKERFSAEFPKEGPSILRIQQVVRGDSAAYFCASSPGSPGDNEQFFGPGTRLTVL.

V usage is TRBV7-2 and J usage is TRBJ2-6, with D maybe TRBD2 (6 bases). The V gene lost 4 bases and the J gene lost 2 bases, with 12 bases spanning the gap. This CDR3 is 16 amino acids long. CDR1 is SGHTA and CDR2 is FQGNSA in the germline V gene. DNA of the CDR3: TGTGCCAGCAGCTCAAGGGACTTGGCTGGGGCCAACGTCCTGACTTTC. It specifies CASSSRDLAGANVLTF.

This clonotype was seen a few times. The chain recombines TRBV9 with TRBJ2-1, with unresolved D. V gave up 0 bases and J gave up 6 bases, with 7 bases separating them. This CDR3 is 13 amino acids long. From germline, CDR1 is SGDLS and CDR2 YYNGEE. CDR3 loop: CASSVGTFNEQFF. The CDR3, as DNA: TGTGCCAGCAGCGTAGGCACTTTCAATGAGCAGTTCTTC.

This clonotype was detected a few times. CDR3 sequence: CASSFLSGSNQPQHF. Here the CDR3 DNA reads TGTGCCAGCAGTTTCCTAAGTGGTAGCAATCAGCCCCAGCATTTT. The J gene is TRBJ1-5, the V gene TRBV27; no reliable D call. Germline V gene data show CDR1 as MNHEY and CDR2 as SMNVEV (reference sequence). The CDR3 runs 15 residues. The ends were cut back, 3 bases at V and 0 bases at J, with 9 bases in the middle.

The chain couples TRBV20-1 to TRBJ2-3, with D unclear. V was clipped by 4 bases and J by 0 bases, with 14 bases between them. This CDR3 spans 15 amino acids. Per the germline V gene, CDR1 is DFQATT and CDR2 is SNEGSKA (reference sequence). The CDR3 spells CSATPGLASTDTQYF. The CDR3 bases are TGCAGTGCTACCCCCGGGCTCGCGAGCACAGATACGCAGTATTTT.

In this sample, this clonotype turned up a few times. The chain uses TRBV20-1 and TRBJ1-2; D is unresolved. V was shortened by 4 bases and J by 4 bases, with 10 bases between the two germline ends. The CDR3 runs to 12 residues. Germline values: CDR1 DFQATT, CDR2 SNEGSKA (reference sequence). CDR3 region: CSANPTPYGYTF. The CDR3 DNA is TGCAGTGCTAACCCGACCCCCTATGGCTACACCTTC.

This clonotype was detected a few times. The chain joins TRBV10-3 to TRBJ1-6; 8 nucleotides agree with TRBD1. V lost 8 bases and J lost 7; bases outside the gene matches: 7. Germline V gene data show CDR1 as ENHRY and CDR2 as SYGVKD. The CDR3 contains 14 residues. The CDR3 nucleotides read TGTGCCATCGGGGACCGGGACAGGAATTCACCCCTCCACTTT. Residues: CAIGDRDRNSPLHF.

This clonotype turned up a few times. The chain combines TRBV7-3 with TRBJ1-6; D is unclear. This CDR3 is 15 amino acids long. V lost 2 bases, J lost 10 bases, and 15 bases lay in between. Germline lookup yields CDR1 SGHTA and CDR2 FQGTGA. CDR3: CASSLVQLSGSPLHF. In DNA form, the CDR3 reads TGTGCCAGCAGCTTAGTTCAGCTGAGTGGGTCACCCCTCCACTTT.

This clonotype was recorded many times. This chain connects TRBV20-1 to TRBJ2-1; 10 bases agree with TRBD2. V lost 6 bases to trimming and J lost 8 bases; unmatched junction nucleotides: 16. Per the germline V gene, CDR1 is DFQATT and CDR2 is SNEGSKA (reference sequence). This CDR3 has 16 residues. The CDR3 here is CSAVGNSGGPSDEQFF. The DNA for the CDR3 is TGCAGTGCGGTTGGCAATAGCGGGGGGCCGAGCGATGAGCAGTTCTTC.